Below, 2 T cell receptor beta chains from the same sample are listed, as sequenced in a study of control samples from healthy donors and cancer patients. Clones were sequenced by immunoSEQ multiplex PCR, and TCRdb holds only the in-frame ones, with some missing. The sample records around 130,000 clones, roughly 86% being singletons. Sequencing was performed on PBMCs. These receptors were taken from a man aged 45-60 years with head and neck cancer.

CDR3 region: CASSRQVNTEAFF. As DNA, the CDR3 is TGTGCCAGCAGTAGACAGGTAAACACTGAAGCTTTCTTT. The chain links TRBV12-3 or TRBV12-4 to TRBJ1-1; weak D call: TRBD1 (6 bases). The CDR3 runs 13 residues. Trimming took 5 bases from V and 2 from J, leaving 9 bases between them.

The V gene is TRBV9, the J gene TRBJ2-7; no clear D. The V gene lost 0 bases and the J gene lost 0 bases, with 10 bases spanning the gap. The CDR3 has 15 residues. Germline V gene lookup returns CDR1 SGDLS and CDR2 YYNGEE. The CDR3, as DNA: TGTGCCAGCAGCGTAGGCCTCGACCACTCCTACGAGCAGTACTTC. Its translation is CASSVGLDHSYEQYF.